This T cell receptor beta chain was sequenced for a study of T cell repertoires in cytomegalovirus infection. Overall study context: Alongside well-studied HLA-B-restricted CMV epitopes, recently identified HLA-C-restricted CMV epitopes were also used. Matching HLA type and CMV infection were both indicated by public TCR beta signatures. General study results and limits: HLA-C-restricted CMV-specific TCR beta clonotypes were dominant in the ex vivo response. Adding up the frequency of public TCR beta families identified people who carried CMV plus the relevant HLA.

TCRdb used MiXCR to reprocess the reads, holding one entry per CDR3 protein. In the table there are approximately 1,000,000 distinct CDR3 sequences, less than 35% of which are singletons. In the case of this clonotype: Its specificity is not known.

Per germline, CDR1 SQVTM and CDR2 ANQGSEA. The CDR3 runs to 15 residues. Trimming cost V 6 bases and J 6 bases; bases outside gene matches: 11. The sequence came from a human donor in good health (CMV status not recorded). Some clones in this sample may be carry-over from other donors' samples. Sequences were derived from cultured CD8+ T cells from PBMCs, sampled from culture after CMV antigen stimulation. This sequence joins TRBV29-1 and TRBJ2-1, with 10 positions matching TRBD1. CDR3 coding DNA: TGCAGCGTCCTCACGGGACAGGGGAAATTCAATGAGCAGTTCTTC. It yields the protein CSVLTGQGKFNEQFF.